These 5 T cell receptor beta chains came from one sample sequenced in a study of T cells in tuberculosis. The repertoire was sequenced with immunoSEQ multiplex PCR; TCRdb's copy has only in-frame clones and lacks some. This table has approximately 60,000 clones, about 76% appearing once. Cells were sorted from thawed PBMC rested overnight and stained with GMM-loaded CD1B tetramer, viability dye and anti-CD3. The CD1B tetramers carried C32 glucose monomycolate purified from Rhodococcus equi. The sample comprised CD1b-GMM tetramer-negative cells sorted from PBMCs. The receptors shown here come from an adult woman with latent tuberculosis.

The CDR3 spells CASSFAAVRGEQFF. CDR3 DNA: TGTGCCAGCAGCTTTGCGGCGGTTAGGGGTGAGCAGTTCTTC. The V call is TRBV7-8, the J call TRBJ2-1; weak D call: TRBD1 (5 bases). CDR3 length: 14 residues. Trimming took off 3 bases at V and 9 bases at J, with 15 bases between the two ends. The germline gives CDR1 SGHVS, CDR2 FQNEAQ.

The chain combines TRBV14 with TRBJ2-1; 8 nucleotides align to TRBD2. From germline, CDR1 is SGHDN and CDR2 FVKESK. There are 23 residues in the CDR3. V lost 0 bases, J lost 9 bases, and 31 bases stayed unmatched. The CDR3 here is CASSQDMRARVRPGERESPEQFF. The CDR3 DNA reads TGTGCCAGCAGCCAAGACATGAGGGCGCGGGTCCGCCCAGGAGAGCGGGAGTCCCCTGAGCAGTTCTTC.

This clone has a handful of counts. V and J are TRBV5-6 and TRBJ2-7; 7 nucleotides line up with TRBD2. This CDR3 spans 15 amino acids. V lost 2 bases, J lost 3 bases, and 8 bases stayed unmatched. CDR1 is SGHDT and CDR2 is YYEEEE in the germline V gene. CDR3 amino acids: CASSFVTSSFYEQYF. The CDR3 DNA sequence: TGTGCCAGCAGCTTCGTGACTAGCAGCTTCTACGAGCAGTACTTC.

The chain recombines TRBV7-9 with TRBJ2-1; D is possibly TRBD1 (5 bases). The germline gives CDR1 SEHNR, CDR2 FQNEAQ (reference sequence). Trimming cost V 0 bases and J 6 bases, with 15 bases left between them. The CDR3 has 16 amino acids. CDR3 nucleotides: TGTGCCAGCAGCTTAGCGGGGCCTGGTTGGGCCAATGAGCAGTTCTTC. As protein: CASSLAGPGWANEQFF.

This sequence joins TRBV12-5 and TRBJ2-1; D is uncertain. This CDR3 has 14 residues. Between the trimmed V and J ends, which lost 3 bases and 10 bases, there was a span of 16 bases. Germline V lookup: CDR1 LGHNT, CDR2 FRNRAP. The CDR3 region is CASGFYATPREQFF. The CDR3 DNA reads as TGTGCTAGTGGTTTTTATGCTACCCCAAGAGAGCAGTTCTTC.